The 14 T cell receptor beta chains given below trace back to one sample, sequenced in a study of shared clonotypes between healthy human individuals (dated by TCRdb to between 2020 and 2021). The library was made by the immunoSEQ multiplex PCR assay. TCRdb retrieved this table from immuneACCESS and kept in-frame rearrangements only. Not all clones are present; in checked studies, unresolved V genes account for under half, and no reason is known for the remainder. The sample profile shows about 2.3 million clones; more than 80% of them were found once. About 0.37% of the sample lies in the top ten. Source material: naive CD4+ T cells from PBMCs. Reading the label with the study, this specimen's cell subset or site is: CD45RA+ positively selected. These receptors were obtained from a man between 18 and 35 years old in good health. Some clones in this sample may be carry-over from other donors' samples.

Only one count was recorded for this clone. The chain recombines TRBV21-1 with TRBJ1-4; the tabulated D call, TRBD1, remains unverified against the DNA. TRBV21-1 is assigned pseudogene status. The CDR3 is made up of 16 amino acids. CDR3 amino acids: CASSNYANSFNEKLFF. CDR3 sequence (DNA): TGTGCCAGCAGCAACTACGCGAACAGCTTTAATGAAAAACTGTTTTTT.

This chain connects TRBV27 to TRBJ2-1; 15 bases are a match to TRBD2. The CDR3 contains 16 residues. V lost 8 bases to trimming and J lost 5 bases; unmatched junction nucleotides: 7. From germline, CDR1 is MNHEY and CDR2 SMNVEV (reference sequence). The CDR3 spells CASHGTSGRLNNEQFF. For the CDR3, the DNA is TGTGCCAGCCACGGGACTAGCGGGAGGTTGAACAATGAGCAGTTCTTC.

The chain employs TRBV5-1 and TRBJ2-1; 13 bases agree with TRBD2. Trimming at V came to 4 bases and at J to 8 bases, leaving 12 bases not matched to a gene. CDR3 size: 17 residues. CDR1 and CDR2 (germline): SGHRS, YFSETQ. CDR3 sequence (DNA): TGCGCCAGCAGCGAGACTAGCGGGAGGTCATACAGGGATGAGCAGTTCTTC. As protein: CASSETSGRSYRDEQFF.

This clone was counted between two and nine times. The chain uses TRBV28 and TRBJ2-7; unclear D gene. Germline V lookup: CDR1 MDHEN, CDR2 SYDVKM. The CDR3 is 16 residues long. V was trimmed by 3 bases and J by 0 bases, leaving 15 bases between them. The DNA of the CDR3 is TGTGCCAGCAGTTTCGAAACCTGGACCAGCTCCTACGAGCAGTACTTC. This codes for CASSFETWTSSYEQYF.

In DNA form, the CDR3 reads TGCGCCAGCAGCTTGAAGGACAGCTTCACTGAAGCTTTCTTT. Its translation is CASSLKDSFTEAFF. The V call is TRBV5-1, the J call TRBJ1-1; TRBD1 might be the D (6 bases). Trimming took off 1 base at V and 4 bases at J, with 11 bases between the two ends. Per the germline V gene, CDR1 is SGHRS and CDR2 is YFSETQ. The CDR3 loop spans 14 amino acids.

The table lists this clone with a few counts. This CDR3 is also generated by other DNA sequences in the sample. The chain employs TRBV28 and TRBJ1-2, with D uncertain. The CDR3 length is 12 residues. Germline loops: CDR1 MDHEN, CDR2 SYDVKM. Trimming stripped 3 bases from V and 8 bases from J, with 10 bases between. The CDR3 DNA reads TGTGCCAGCAGTTTTGGTCTGGGAGGCTACACCTTC. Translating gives CASSFGLGGYTF.

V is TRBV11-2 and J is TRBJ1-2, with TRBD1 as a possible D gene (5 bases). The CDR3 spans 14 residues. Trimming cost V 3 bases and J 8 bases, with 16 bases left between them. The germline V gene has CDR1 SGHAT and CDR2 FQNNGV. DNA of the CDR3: TGTGCCAGCAGCTTGATAGACCGGGGGGGAGGCTACACCTTC. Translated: CASSLIDRGGGYTF.

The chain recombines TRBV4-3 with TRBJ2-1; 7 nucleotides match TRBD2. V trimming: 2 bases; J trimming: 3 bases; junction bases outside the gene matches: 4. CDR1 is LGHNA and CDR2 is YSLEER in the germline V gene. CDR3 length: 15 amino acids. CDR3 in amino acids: CASSQTTSLYNEQFF. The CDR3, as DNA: TGCGCCAGCAGCCAAACGACTAGCCTCTACAATGAGCAGTTCTTC.

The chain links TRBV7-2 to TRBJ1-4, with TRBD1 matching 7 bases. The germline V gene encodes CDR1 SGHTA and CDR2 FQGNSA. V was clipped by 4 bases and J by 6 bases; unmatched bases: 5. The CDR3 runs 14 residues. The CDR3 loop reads CASSYQGEDEKLFF. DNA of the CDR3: TGTGCCAGCAGCTACCAGGGGGAGGATGAAAAACTGTTTTTT.

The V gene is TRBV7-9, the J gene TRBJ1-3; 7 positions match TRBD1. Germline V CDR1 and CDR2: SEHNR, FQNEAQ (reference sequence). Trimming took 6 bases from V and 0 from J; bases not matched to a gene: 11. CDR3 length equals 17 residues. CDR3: CASRAGQQPSSGNTIYF. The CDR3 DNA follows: TGTGCCAGCAGGGCGGGACAGCAACCTTCCTCTGGAAACACCATATATTTT.

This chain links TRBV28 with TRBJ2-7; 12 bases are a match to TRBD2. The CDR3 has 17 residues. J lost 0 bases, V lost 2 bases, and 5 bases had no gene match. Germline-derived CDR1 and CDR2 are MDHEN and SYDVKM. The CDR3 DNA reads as TGTGCCAGCAGTTTAACTAGCGGGAGGCCAAGCTCCTACGAGCAGTACTTC. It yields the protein CASSLTSGRPSSYEQYF. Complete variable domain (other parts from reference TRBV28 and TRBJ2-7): DVKVTQSSRYLVKRTGEKVFLECVQDMDHENMFWYRQDPGLGLRLIYFSYDVKMKEKGDIPEGYSVSREKKERFSLILESASTNQTSMYLCASSLTSGRPSSYEQYFGPGTRLTVT.

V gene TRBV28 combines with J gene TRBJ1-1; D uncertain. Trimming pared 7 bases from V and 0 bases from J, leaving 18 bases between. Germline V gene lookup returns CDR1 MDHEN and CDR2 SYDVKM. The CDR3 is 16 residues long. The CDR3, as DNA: TGTGCCAGCATCCCCACCTTCGGGCAGCTGAACACTGAAGCTTTCTTT. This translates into CASIPTFGQLNTEAFF.

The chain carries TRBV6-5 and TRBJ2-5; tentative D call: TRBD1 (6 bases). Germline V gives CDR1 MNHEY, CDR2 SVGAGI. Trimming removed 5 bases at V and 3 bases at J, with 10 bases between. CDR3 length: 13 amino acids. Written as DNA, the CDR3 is TGTGCCAGCAGTCCGGACAGCGAAGAGACCCAGTACTTC. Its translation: CASSPDSEETQYF.

The CDR3 loop reads CASSLMGQGFNEQFF. CDR3 bases: TGTGCCAGCAGCTTAATGGGACAGGGATTTAATGAGCAGTTCTTC. The gene calls are TRBV7-3 and TRBJ2-1, with 9 bases lining up with TRBD1. With V trimmed by 1 base and J by 7 bases, 5 bases remained unmatched. The length of the CDR3 is 15 residues. Germline assignment: CDR1 SGHTA and CDR2 FQGTGA.